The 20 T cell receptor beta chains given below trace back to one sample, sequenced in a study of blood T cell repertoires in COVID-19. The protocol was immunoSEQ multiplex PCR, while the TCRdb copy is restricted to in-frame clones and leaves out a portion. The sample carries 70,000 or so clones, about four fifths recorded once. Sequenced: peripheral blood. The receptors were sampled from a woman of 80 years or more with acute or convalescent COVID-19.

CDR3 DNA: TGTGCCAGCAGCCAAGACGTAGCGGGGAACACAGATACGCAGTATTTT. It codes for CASSQDVAGNTDTQYF. The chain couples TRBV3-1 (or the pseudogene TRBV3-2) to TRBJ2-3, with 8 bases lining up with TRBD2. With 0 bases clipped from V and 2 bases from J, the junction kept 4 bases outside the gene matches. This CDR3 has 16 residues. From germline, CDR1 is LGHDT and CDR2 YNNKEL (reference sequence).

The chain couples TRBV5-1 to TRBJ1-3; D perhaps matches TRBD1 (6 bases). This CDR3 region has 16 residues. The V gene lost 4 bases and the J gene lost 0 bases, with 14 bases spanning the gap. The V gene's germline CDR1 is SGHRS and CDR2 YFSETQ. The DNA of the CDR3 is TGCGCCAGCAGCGGAACAGGGCTAAGCTCTGGAAACACCATATATTTT. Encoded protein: CASSGTGLSSGNTIYF.

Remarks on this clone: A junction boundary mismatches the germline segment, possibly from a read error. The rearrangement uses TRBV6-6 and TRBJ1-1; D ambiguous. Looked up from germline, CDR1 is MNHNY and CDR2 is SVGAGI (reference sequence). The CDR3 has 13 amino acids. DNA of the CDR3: TGTGCCAGCAGTTACTCGTTGAGGGCTGATGCTTTCTTT. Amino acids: CASSYSLRADAFF.

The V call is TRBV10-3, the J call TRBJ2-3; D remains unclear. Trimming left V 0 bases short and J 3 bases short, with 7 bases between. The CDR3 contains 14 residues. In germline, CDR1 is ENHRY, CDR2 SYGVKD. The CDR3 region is CAISESVATDTQYF. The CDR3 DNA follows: TGTGCCATCAGTGAGTCGGTGGCTACAGATACGCAGTATTTT.

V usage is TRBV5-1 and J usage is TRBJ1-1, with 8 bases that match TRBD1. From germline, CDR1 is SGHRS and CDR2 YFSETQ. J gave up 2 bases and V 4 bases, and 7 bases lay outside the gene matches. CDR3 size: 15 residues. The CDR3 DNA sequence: TGCGCCAGCAGCCACGACAGGGGACCTAACACTGAAGCTTTCTTT. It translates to CASSHDRGPNTEAFF.

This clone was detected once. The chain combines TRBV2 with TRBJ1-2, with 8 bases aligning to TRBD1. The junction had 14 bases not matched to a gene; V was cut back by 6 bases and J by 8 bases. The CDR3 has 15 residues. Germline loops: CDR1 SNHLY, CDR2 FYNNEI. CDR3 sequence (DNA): TGTGCCAGCAGCGGGGGGACAGGTCCATCGTGGGGCTACACCTTC. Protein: CASSGGTGPSWGYTF.

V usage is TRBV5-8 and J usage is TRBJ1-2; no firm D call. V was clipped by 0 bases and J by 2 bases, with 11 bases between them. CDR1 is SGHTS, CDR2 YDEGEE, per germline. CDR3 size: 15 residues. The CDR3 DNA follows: TGTGCCAGCAGCTTGGACAGCACGACAAACTATGGCTACACCTTC. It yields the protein CASSLDSTTNYGYTF.

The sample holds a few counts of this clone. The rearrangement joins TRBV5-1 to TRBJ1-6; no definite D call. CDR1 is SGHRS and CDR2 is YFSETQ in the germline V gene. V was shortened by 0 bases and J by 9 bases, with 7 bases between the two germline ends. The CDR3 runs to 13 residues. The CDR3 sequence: CASSLGELSPLHF. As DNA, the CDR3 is TGCGCCAGCAGCTTGGGTGAACTTTCACCCCTCCACTTT.

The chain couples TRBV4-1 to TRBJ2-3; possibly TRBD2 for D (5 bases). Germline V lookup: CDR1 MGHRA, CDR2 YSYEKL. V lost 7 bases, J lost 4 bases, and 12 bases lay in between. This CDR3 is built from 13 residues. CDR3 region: CASKGAPADTQYF. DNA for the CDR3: TGCGCCAGCAAGGGAGCGCCGGCAGATACGCAGTATTTT.

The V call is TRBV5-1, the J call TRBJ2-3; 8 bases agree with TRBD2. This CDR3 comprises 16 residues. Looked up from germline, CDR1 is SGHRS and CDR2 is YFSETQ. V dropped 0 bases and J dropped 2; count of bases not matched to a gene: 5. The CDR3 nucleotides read TGCGCCAGCAGCTTGGAGGGCGGGGGGCCCACAGATACGCAGTATTTT. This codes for CASSLEGGGPTDTQYF. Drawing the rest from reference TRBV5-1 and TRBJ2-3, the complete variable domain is KAGVTQTPRYLIKTRGQQVTLSCSPISGHRSVSWYQQTPGQGLQFLFEYFSETQRNKGNFPGRFSGRQFSNSRSEMNVSTLELGDSALYLCASSLEGGGPTDTQYFGPGTRLTVL.

The CDR3 nucleotides read TGTGCCAGCAGCCAAGATCGGGCGGGGCGTCCAACAATTGGAGAGCAGTACTTC. Protein sequence: CASSQDRAGRPTIGEQYF. V gene TRBV4-2 combines with J gene TRBJ2-7; a weak D match, TRBD2 (6 bases). Per the germline V gene, CDR1 is LGHNA and CDR2 is YNFKEQ. This CDR3 is 18 amino acids long. Trimming removed 0 bases at V and 7 bases at J, with 25 bases between.

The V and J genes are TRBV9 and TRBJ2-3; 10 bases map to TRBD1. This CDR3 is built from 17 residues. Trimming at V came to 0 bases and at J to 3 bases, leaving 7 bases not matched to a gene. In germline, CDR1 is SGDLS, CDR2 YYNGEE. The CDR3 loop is CASSVGGGTGVTDTQYF. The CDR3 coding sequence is TGTGCCAGCAGCGTAGGGGGAGGGACAGGGGTTACAGATACGCAGTATTTT. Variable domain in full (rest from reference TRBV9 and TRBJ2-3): DSGVTQTPKHLITATGQRVTLRCSPRSGDLSVYWYQQSLDQGLQFLIQYYNGEERAKGNILERFSAQQFPDLHSELNLSSLELGDSALYFCASSVGGGTGVTDTQYFGPGTRLTVL.

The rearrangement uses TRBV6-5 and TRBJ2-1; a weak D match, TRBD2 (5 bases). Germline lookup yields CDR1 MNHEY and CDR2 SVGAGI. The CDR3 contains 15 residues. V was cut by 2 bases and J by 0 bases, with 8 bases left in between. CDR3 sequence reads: CASSYEGSSYNEQFF. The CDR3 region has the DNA TGTGCCAGCAGTTACGAGGGCAGCTCCTACAATGAGCAGTTCTTC.

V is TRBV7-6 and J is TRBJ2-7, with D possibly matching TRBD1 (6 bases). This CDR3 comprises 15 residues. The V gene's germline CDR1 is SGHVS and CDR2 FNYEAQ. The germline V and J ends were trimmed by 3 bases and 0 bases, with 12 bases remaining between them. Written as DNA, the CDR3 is TGTGCCAGCAGCTTCCACCGGGACAACTCCTACGAGCAGTACTTC. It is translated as CASSFHRDNSYEQYF.

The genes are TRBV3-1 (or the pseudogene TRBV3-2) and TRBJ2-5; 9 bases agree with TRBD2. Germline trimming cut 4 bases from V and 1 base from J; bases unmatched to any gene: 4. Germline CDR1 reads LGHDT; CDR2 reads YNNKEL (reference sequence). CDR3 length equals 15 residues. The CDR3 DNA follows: TGTGCCAGCAGCCCGGGGCGGGGGGGCCAAGAGACCCAGTACTTC. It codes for CASSPGRGGQETQYF.

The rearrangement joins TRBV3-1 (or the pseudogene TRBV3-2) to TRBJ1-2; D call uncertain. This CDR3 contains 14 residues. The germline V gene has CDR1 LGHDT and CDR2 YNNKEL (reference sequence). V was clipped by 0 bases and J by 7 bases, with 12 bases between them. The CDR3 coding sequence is TGTGCCAGCAGCCAAGATCAAACCCAGGTTGGCTACACCTTC. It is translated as CASSQDQTQVGYTF.

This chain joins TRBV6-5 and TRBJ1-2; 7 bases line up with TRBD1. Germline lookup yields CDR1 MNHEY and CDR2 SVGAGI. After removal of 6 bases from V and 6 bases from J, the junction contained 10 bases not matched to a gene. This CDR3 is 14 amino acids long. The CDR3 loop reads CASRIPGQRHGYTF. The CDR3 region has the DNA TGTGCCAGCAGAATACCGGGACAGAGGCATGGCTACACCTTC.

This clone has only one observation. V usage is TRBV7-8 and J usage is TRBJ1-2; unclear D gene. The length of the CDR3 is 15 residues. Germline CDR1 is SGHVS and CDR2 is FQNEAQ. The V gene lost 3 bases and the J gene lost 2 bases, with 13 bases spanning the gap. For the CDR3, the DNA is TGTGCCAGCAGCTTGAGATTTGCGGAAAACTATGGCTACACCTTC. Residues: CASSLRFAENYGYTF.

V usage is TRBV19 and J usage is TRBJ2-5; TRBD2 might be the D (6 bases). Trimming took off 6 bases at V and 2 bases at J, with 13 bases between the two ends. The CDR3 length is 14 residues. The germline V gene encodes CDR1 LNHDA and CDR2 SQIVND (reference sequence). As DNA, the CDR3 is TGTGCCAGTAGCTATAGCGGACCTCAAGAGACCCAGTACTTC. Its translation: CASSYSGPQETQYF. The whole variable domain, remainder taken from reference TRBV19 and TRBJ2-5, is DGGITQSPKYLFRKEGQNVTLSCEQNLNHDAMYWYRQDPGQGLRLIYYSQIVNDFQKGDIAEGYSVSREKKESFPLTVTSAQKNPTAFYLCASSYSGPQETQYFGPGTRLLVL.

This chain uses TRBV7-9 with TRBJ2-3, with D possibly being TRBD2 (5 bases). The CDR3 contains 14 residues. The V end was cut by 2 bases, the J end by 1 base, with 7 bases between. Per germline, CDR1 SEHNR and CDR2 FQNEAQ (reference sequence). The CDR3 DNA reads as TGTGCCAGCAGCTTATCCGGGGGCACAGATACGCAGTATTTT. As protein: CASSLSGGTDTQYF.